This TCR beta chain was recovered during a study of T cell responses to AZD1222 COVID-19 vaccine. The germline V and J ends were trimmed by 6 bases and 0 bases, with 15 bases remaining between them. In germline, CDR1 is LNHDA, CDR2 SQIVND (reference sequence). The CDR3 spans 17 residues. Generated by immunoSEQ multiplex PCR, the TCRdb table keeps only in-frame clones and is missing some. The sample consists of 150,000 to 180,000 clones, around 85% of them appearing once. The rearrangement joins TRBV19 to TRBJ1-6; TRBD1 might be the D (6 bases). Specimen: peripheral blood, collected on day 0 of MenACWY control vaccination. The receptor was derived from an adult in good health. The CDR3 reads CASSPPQGSSYNSPLHF. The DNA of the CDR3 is TGTGCCAGTAGCCCGCCCCAGGGGAGCTCCTATAATTCACCCCTCCACTTT.